A selection of T cell receptor beta chains follows, all from one sample in a study of CD8+ T cells in alopecia areata. Here immunoSEQ multiplex PCR was the method, and the copy in TCRdb shows in-frame clones only, minus some. The table shows 200,000 to 250,000 clones, with under 75% occurring only once. The source material was CD4+ T cells sorted from blood, sampled at week 4, from a patient treated with tofacitinib. The receptors shown here come from a human donor with alopecia areata. Both conserved end residues are part of each CDR3. The D gene is left open where the match is weak. Rows may omit the clone size; those that give it use once, few, many or a size class.

size: .; V: TRBV29-1; J: TRBJ1-1; D: .; DNA: TGCGGAGCCGCGGGCACTGAAGCTTTCTTT; CDR3: CGAAGTEAFF
size: few; V: TRBV7-2; J: TRBJ1-1; D: .; DNA: TGTGCCAGCAGCCATACGTCGGATGGGACTGAAGCTTTCTTT; CDR3: CASSHTSDGTEAFF
size: .; V: TRBV29-1; J: TRBJ1-5; D: .; DNA: TGCAGCGTTGGATGGAATAGCAATCAGCCCCAGCATTTT; CDR3: CSVGWNSNQPQHF
size: once; V: TRBV5-1; J: TRBJ2-7; D: .; DNA: TGCGCCAGCAGCTTGGGGGGCTACGAGCAGTACTTC; CDR3: CASSLGGYEQYF
size: .; V: TRBV11-3; J: TRBJ1-2; D: .; DNA: TGTGCCAGCAGCTTAGGTACTAACTATGGCTACACCTTC; CDR3: CASSLGTNYGYTF
size: .; V: TRBV7-2; J: TRBJ1-1; D: .; DNA: TGTGCCAGCAGCTTAGGCCCGGAGGACACTGAAGCTTTCTTT; CDR3: CASSLGPEDTEAFF
size: .; V: TRBV23-1; J: TRBJ1-1; D: .; DNA: TGCGCCAGCAGGTTTATTCCTGCAGGTATCGGCGAGGGTGAAGCTTTCTTT; CDR3: CASRFIPAGIGEGEAFF
size: .; V: TRBV29-1; J: TRBJ1-2; D: .; DNA: TGCAGCGTTGGGCAGGGCCCTCAAGGCTACACCTTC; CDR3: CSVGQGPQGYTF
size: .; V: TRBV11-3; J: TRBJ2-7; D: .; DNA: TGTGCCAGCAGCCTTATCCCTCTCCACGAGCAGTACTTC; CDR3: CASSLIPLHEQYF
size: .; V: TRBV5-6; J: TRBJ1-6; D: .; DNA: TGTGCCAGCAGCTCGAGAGACTCGCAGAATTCACCCCTCCACTTT; CDR3: CASSSRDSQNSPLHF
size: .; V: TRBV30; J: TRBJ1-2; D: .; DNA: TGTGCCTGGAGTGTCAGTCTGCTCTATGGCTACACCTTC; CDR3: CAWSVSLLYGYTF
size: .; V: TRBV29-1; J: TRBJ1-2; D: .; DNA: TGCAGCGTTTTCGATCCGGATGGCTACACCTTC; CDR3: CSVFDPDGYTF
size: few; V: TRBV7-9; J: TRBJ2-3; D: .; DNA: TGTGCCAGCAGCCCCTCGAGCTCAGATACGCAGTATTTT; CDR3: CASSPSSSDTQYF
size: few; V: TRBV15; J: TRBJ1-2; D: .; DNA: TGTGCCACCAGCAGAGATTCAAGCTATGGCTACACCTTC; CDR3: CATSRDSSYGYTF
size: .; V: TRBV27; J: TRBJ1-2; D: .; DNA: TGTGCCAGCAGTCTGGGGGGGGCGGGGCAAAATTATGGCTACACCTTC; CDR3: CASSLGGAGQNYGYTF
size: few; V: TRBV7-9; J: TRBJ2-4; D: .; DNA: TGTGCCAGCAGCTTAGGGGCCAAAAACATTCAGTACTTC; CDR3: CASSLGAKNIQYF
size: .; V: TRBV2; J: TRBJ2-2; D: TRBD2; DNA: TGTGCCAGCAGGCTTGGCGGGGGGTACACCGGGGAGCTGTTTTTT; CDR3: CASRLGGGYTGELFF
size: .; V: TRBV19; J: TRBJ1-2; D: .; DNA: TGTGCCAGTAGTGATGGGACGCGGAGTGGCTACACCTTC; CDR3: CASSDGTRSGYTF
size: .; V: TRBV27; J: TRBJ2-3; D: TRBD2; DNA: TGTGCCAGCAGCTCAGCGGGGCGCACAGATACGCAGTATTTT; CDR3: CASSSAGRTDTQYF
size: .; V: TRBV15; J: TRBJ1-6; D: .; DNA: TGTGCCACCAGCCCCCGGGGGCAGGGCCCTTCACCCCTCCACTTT; CDR3: CATSPRGQGPSPLHF
size: .; V: TRBV29-1; J: TRBJ1-1; D: .; DNA: TGCAGCGTTGAAAGGGTGAACACTGAAGCTTTCTTT; CDR3: CSVERVNTEAFF
size: few; V: TRBV23-1; J: TRBJ1-2; D: .; DNA: TGCGCCAGCATTTACGGCTACACCTTC; CDR3: CASIYGYTF
size: .; V: TRBV7-2; J: TRBJ2-3; D: TRBD2; DNA: TGTGCCAGCAGCTTAGCCTCCCCTAGCGGGGGGAGAGATACGCAGTATTTT; CDR3: CASSLASPSGGRDTQYF
size: .; V: TRBV5-6; J: TRBJ2-7; D: .; DNA: TGTGCCAGCAGCCGGGGCGGGGGCCCGGATTACGAGCAGTACTTC; CDR3: CASSRGGGPDYEQYF
size: .; V: TRBV30; J: TRBJ2-7; D: TRBD1; DNA: TGTGCCTGGACCGCCGGGACAGGGTTCGAGCAGTACTTC; CDR3: CAWTAGTGFEQYF
size: .; V: TRBV15; J: TRBJ2-3; D: .; DNA: TGTGCCACCAGCAGAGGGACCAAGCCAGATACGCAGTATTTT; CDR3: CATSRGTKPDTQYF
size: .; V: TRBV30; J: TRBJ1-5; D: TRBD1; DNA: TGTGCCTGGAGCCCGACAGGGTCCAGCAATCAGCCCCAGCATTTT; CDR3: CAWSPTGSSNQPQHF
size: .; V: TRBV4-3; J: TRBJ2-3; D: .; DNA: TGCGCCAGCAGCCAAGACACTAGGGGCACAGATACGCAGTATTTT; CDR3: CASSQDTRGTDTQYF
size: .; V: TRBV29-1; J: TRBJ1-1; D: .; DNA: TGCAGCGTTGGGGGCCAGGGGAACACTGAAGCTTTCTTT; CDR3: CSVGGQGNTEAFF
size: .; V: TRBV5-6; J: TRBJ1-2; D: .; DNA: TGTGCCAGCAGCCTCAGACCCAGGGGTGGCTATGGCTACACCTTC; CDR3: CASSLRPRGGYGYTF
size: once; V: TRBV2; J: TRBJ1-5; D: .; DNA: TGTGCCAGCAGTGAAGAGGGAGATCAGCCCCAGCATTTT; CDR3: CASSEEGDQPQHF
size: .; V: TRBV15; J: TRBJ2-7; D: TRBD1; DNA: TGTGCCACCAGGTCTAGGGACAGCCAGTCCTACGAGCAGTACTTC; CDR3: CATRSRDSQSYEQYF
size: .; V: TRBV30; J: TRBJ1-1; D: .; DNA: TGTGCCTGGAGTGTAAACATGGGACCTGAAGCTTTCTTT; CDR3: CAWSVNMGPEAFF
size: .; V: TRBV11-2; J: TRBJ1-1; D: .; DNA: TGTGCCAGCAGCTTAGATACCTCAGGCGTCGAAGCTTTCTTT; CDR3: CASSLDTSGVEAFF
size: .; V: TRBV29-1; J: TRBJ1-5; D: .; DNA: TGCAGCGTTGCGGACGGGATTTATCAGCCCCAGCATTTT; CDR3: CSVADGIYQPQHF
size: .; V: TRBV9; J: TRBJ2-2; D: TRBD1; DNA: TGTGCCAGCAGCCAAAAACAGGGGTCGGTCGGGGAGCTGTTTTTT; CDR3: CASSQKQGSVGELFF
size: .; V: TRBV1; J: TRBJ1-5; D: .; DNA: TGCACCAGCAGCCAAGATTCCCGGGACACAGTGAATCAGCCCCAGCATTTT; CDR3: CTSSQDSRDTVNQPQHF
size: .; V: TRBV29-1; J: TRBJ1-2; D: .; DNA: TGCAGCGTTGGTTCGGGAAATGGCTACACCTTC; CDR3: CSVGSGNGYTF
size: .; V: TRBV29-1; J: TRBJ1-1; D: .; DNA: TGCAGCGTTGAAGGGACGGGAAACACTGAAGCTTTCTTT; CDR3: CSVEGTGNTEAFF
size: .; V: TRBV9; J: TRBJ1-2; D: .; DNA: TGTGCCAGCAGCGAGGCCGACAGCCGCTATGGCTACACCTTC; CDR3: CASSEADSRYGYTF
size: .; V: TRBV30; J: TRBJ1-2; D: .; DNA: TGTGCCTGGAACTTCCAACATGGCTACACCTTC; CDR3: CAWNFQHGYTF
size: .; V: TRBV5-1; J: TRBJ1-1; D: .; DNA: TGCGCCAGCAGCTTGGGACCCGAGGGCACTGAAGCTTTCTTT; CDR3: CASSLGPEGTEAFF
size: .; V: TRBV29-1; J: TRBJ2-5; D: .; DNA: TGCAGCGTTGAAGAATGGAGGGCGCCACGGCAAGAGACCCAGTACTTC; CDR3: CSVEEWRAPRQETQYF
size: .; V: TRBV6-1; J: TRBJ2-1; D: .; DNA: TGTGCCAGCAGTGAAGTAGCACCCAATGAGCAGTTCTTC; CDR3: CASSEVAPNEQFF